This T cell receptor (beta chain) was found in a study of post-analysis software for immune sequencing data. As for the study in general: Some patients lacked subtype; others had relapsing-remitting, secondary progressive or progressive-relapsing disease.

For this clonotype: Its antigen is undetermined.

The CDR3 runs to 16 residues. Germline V gene lookup returns CDR1 MDHEN and CDR2 SYDVKM. Trimming took off 5 bases at V and 4 bases at J, with 21 bases between the two ends. Overall study results and limits: By F measure, strong co-clustering occurred among samples prepared in the same batch. Relative to controls, patients had several TRBV segments at higher frequency, with TRBV5-6, TRBV5-1 and TRBV20-1 among these. Significantly lower normalized Chao1 diversity was seen in multiple sclerosis patients than in controls.

The TCR beta cDNA libraries carried unique molecular identifiers. MiXCR, applied by TCRdb to the PCR reads, yields one record per CDR3 protein. The sample shows a few hundred thousand distinct CDR3 sequences, 40% to 55% of them seen only once. Sequencing was done on a sample of blood. The chain is built from TRBV28 and TRBJ2-7, with D perhaps being TRBD1 or TRBD2 (5 bases each). The TCR sequence derives from a girl aged 5-17 years with multiple sclerosis. CDR3 in amino acids: CASSARDPGSGYEQYF. As DNA, the CDR3 is TGTGCCAGCAGTGCCCGGGACCCAGGGTCTGGGTACGAGCAGTACTTC.